This TCR beta chain was profiled in a study of blood T cell repertoires in COVID-19. Study-level background: Researchers got acute and convalescent COVID-19 samples from the United States, Italy and Spain.

The method was immunoSEQ multiplex PCR; TCRdb's version includes in-frame clones alone and lacks a portion of them. The sample lists around 56,000 clones, more than 60% occurring once. At least ten counts were recorded for this clone. This CDR3 contains 14 residues. Germline loops: CDR1 SGHRS, CDR2 YFSETQ. V lost 3 bases and J 0 bases, leaving 9 bases between the germline ends. The source material was peripheral blood. V gene TRBV5-1 combines with J gene TRBJ1-1; D may be TRBD1 (5 bases). The TCR sequence derives from a woman aged 65 to 85 with acute or convalescent COVID-19. The CDR3 reads CASSYGGLNTEAFF. The CDR3 bases are TGCGCCAGCAGCTACGGGGGACTGAACACTGAAGCTTTCTTT. The variable domain in full, with the rest retrieved from reference TRBV5-1 and TRBJ1-1, is KAGVTQTPRYLIKTRGQQVTLSCSPISGHRSVSWYQQTPGQGLQFLFEYFSETQRNKGNFPGRFSGRQFSNSRSEMNVSTLELGDSALYLCASSYGGLNTEAFFGQGTRLTVV.